The following is a TCR beta chain sequence with its context. Its antigen is still unknown. The source of the sample is a study of T-cell memory formation after mild COVID-19. The V segment lost 3 bases and the J segment 0 bases; nucleotides outside the gene matches: 3. The CDR3 is 15 amino acids. The germline CDR1 and CDR2 sequences are LGHNT and FRNRAP. Overall study findings and caveats: Contracting CD4+ clones were located mainly in CM and EM, and CD8+ clones in EMRA. While clones contracting from day 15 to 85 were balanced between CD4 and CD8, later expanders leaned CD4+.

TCRdb analysed the 5' RACE reads with MiXCR anew, one entry per CDR3 protein. The table lists under 300,000 distinct CDR3 sequences, around a tenth of them singletons, with under 25% in the top ten. The material sequenced was PBMCs or a T cell subset sorted from them (not recorded which). V gene TRBV12-5 combines with J gene TRBJ1-1, with 8 positions matching TRBD1. The TCR was taken from a man between 18 and 35 years old who had mild COVID-19 (a few samples of this study predate the infection). Cell type and time point are not known. The CDR3 spells CASGLGQGLNTEAFF. The CDR3 coding sequence is TGTGCTAGTGGTTTAGGACAGGGCTTGAACACTGAAGCTTTCTTT.